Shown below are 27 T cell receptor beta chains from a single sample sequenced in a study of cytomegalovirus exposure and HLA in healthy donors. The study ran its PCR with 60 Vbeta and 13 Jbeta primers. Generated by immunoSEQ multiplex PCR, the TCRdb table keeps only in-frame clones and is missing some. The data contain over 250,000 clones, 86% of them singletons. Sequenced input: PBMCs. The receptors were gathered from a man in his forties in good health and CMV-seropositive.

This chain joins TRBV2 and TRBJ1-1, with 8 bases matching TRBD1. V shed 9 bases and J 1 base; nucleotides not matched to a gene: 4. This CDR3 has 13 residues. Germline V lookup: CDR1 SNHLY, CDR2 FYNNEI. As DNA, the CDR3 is TGTGCCAGATCGGGACAGGCGAACACTGAAGCTTTCTTT. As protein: CARSGQANTEAFF.

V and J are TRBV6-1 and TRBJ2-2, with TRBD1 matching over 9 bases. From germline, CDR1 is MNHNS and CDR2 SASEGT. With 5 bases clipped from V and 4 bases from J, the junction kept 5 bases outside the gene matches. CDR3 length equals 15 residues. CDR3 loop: CASSKQGAATGELFF. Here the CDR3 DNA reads TGTGCCAGCAGTAAACAGGGGGCGGCCACCGGGGAGCTGTTTTTT.

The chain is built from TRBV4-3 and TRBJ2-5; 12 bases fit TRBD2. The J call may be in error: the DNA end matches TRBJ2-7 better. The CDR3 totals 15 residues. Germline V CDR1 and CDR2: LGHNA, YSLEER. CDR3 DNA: TGCGCCAGCAGCCAGAGGACTAGCGGGAACTACGAGCAGTACTTC. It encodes CASSQRTSGNYEQYF.

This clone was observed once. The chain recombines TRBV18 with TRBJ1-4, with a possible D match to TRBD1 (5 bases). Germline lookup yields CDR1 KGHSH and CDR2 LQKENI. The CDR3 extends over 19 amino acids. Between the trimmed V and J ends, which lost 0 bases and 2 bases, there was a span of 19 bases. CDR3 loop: CASSPPLHVPGRTNEKLFF. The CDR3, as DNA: TGTGCCAGCTCACCACCGCTACACGTGCCAGGGAGGACTAATGAAAAACTGTTTTTT. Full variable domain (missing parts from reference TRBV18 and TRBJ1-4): NAGVMQNPRHLVRRRGQEARLRCSPMKGHSHVYWYRQLPEEGLKFMVYLQKENIIDESGMPKERFSAEFPKEGPSILRIQQVVRGDSAAYFCASSPPLHVPGRTNEKLFFGSGTQLSVL.

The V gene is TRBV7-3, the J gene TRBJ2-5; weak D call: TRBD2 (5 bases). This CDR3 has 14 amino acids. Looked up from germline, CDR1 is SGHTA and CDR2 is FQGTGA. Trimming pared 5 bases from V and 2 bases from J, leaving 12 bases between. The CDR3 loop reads CASSQDGIQETQYF. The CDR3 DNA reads TGTGCCAGCAGCCAAGACGGGATACAAGAGACCCAGTACTTC. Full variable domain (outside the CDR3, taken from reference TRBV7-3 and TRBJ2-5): GAGVSQTPSNKVTEKGKYVELRCDPISGHTALYWYRQSLGQGPEFLIYFQGTGAADDSGLPNDRFFAVRPEGSVSTLKIQRTERGDSAVYLCASSQDGIQETQYFGPGTRLLVL.

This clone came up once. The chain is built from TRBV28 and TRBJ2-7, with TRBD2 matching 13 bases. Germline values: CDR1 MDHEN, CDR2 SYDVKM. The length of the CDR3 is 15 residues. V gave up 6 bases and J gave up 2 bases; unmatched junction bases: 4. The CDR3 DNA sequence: TGTGCCAGCAGAGTGGGACTAGCGGGACCCTACGAGCAGTACTTC. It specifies CASRVGLAGPYEQYF.

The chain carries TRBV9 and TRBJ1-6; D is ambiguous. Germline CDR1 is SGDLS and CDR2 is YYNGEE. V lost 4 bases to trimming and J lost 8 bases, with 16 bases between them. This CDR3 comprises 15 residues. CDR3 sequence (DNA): TGTGCCAGCAGCCCCACGGGGTACGGGGATTCACCCCTCCACTTT. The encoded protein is CASSPTGYGDSPLHF.

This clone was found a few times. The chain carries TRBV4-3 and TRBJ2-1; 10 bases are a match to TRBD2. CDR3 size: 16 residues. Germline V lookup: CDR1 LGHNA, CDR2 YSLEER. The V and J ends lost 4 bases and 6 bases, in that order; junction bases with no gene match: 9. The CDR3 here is CASSRSGLASVNEQFF. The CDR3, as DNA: TGCGCCAGCAGCCGTTCGGGACTAGCGTCGGTCAATGAGCAGTTCTTC.

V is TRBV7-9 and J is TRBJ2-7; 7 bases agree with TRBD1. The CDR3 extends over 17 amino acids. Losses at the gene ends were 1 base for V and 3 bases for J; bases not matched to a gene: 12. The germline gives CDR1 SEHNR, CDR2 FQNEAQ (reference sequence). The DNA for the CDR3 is TGTGCCAGCAGCTTAGGATCTCCGACAGGGAGATTCTACGAGCAGTACTTC. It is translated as CASSLGSPTGRFYEQYF. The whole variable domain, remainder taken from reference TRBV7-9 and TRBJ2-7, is DTGVSQNPRHKITKRGQNVTFRCDPISEHNRLYWYRQTLGQGPEFLTYFQNEAQLEKSRLLSDRFSAERPKGSFSTLEIQRTEQGDSAMYLCASSLGSPTGRFYEQYFGPGTRLTVT.

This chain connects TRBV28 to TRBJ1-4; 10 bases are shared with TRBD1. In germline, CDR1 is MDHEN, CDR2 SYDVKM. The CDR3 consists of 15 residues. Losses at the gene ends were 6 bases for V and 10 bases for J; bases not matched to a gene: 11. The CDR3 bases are TGTGCCAGCAGCAGATTGGGACAGGGGCTGGGAAAACTGTTTTTT. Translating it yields CASSRLGQGLGKLFF.

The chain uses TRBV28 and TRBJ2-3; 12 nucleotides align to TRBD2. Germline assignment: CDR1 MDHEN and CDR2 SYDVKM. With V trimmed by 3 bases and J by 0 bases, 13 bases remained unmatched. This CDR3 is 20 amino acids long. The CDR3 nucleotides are TGTGCCAGCAGTTTTCCAACTAGCGGGAGGCAATCCACTAGCACAGATACGCAGTATTTT. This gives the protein CASSFPTSGRQSTSTDTQYF. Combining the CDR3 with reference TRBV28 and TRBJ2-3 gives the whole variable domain DVKVTQSSRYLVKRTGEKVFLECVQDMDHENMFWYRQDPGLGLRLIYFSYDVKMKEKGDIPEGYSVSREKKERFSLILESASTNQTSMYLCASSFPTSGRQSTSTDTQYFGPGTRLTVL.

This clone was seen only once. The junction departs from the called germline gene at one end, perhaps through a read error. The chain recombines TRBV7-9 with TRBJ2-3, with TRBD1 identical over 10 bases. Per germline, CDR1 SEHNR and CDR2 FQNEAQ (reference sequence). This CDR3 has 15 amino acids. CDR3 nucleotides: TGTTCCAGCAGCTTGGGACAGGGGTCCTGGGATACGCAGTATTTT. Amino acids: CSSSLGQGSWDTQYF.

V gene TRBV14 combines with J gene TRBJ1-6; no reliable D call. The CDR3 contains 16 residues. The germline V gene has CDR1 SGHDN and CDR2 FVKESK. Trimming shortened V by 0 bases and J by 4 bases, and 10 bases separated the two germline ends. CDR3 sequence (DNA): TGTGCCAGCAGCCAAGAAGTAGATTTGTATAATTCACCCCTCCACTTT. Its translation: CASSQEVDLYNSPLHF.

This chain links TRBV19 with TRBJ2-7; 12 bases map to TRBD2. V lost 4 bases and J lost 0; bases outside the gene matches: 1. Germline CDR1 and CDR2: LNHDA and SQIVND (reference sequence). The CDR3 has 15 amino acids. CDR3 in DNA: TGTGCCAGTAGTACACTAGCGGGGGGCTCCTACGAGCAGTACTTC. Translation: CASSTLAGGSYEQYF.

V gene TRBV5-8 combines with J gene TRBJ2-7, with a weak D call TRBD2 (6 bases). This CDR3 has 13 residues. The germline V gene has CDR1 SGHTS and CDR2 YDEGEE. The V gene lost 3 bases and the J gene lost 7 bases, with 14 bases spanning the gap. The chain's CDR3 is CASSSRRVGEQYF. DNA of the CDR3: TGTGCCAGCAGCTCCCGGAGGGTGGGAGAGCAGTACTTC.

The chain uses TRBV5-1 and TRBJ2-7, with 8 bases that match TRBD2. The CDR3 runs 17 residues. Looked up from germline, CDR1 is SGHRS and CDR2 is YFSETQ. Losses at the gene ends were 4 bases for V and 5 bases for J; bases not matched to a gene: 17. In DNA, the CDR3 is TGCGCCAGCAGCCCGGGGACTAGGGGACTAGATCGTAACGAGCAGTACTTC. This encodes CASSPGTRGLDRNEQYF.

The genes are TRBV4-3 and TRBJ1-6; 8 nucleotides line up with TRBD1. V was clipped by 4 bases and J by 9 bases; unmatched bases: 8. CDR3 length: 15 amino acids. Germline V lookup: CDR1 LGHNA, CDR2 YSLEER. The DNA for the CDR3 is TGCGCCAGCAGCCTCAAGACAGGGGAAGGTTCACCCCTCCACTTT. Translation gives CASSLKTGEGSPLHF.

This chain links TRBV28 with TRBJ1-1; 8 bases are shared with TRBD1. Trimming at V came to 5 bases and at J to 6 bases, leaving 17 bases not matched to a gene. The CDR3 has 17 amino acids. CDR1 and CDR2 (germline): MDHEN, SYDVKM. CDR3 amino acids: CASSPNPDRGRVSEAFF. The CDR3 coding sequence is TGTGCCAGCAGTCCCAACCCCGACAGGGGTCGGGTCTCTGAAGCTTTCTTT.

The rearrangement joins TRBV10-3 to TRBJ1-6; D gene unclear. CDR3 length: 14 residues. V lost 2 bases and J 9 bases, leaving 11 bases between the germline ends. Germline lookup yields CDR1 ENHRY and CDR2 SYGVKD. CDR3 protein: CAISEPGLGSPLHF. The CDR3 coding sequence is TGTGCCATCAGTGAGCCAGGATTAGGTTCACCCCTCCACTTT.

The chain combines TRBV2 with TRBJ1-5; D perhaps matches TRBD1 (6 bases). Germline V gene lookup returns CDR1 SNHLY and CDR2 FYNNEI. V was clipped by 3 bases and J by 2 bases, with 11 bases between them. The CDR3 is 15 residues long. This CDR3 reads CASSDNRAGNQPQHF. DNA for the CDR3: TGTGCCAGCAGTGACAACAGGGCGGGCAATCAGCCCCAGCATTTT.

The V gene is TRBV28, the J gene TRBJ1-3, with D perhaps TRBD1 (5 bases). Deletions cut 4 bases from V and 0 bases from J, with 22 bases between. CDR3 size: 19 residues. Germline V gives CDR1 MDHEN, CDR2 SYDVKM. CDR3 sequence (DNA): TGTGCCAGCAGTTCTCCCAGAGACAGCCCGTTTCTCTCTGGAAACACCATATATTTT. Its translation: CASSSPRDSPFLSGNTIYF. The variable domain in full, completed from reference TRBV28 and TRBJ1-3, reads DVKVTQSSRYLVKRTGEKVFLECVQDMDHENMFWYRQDPGLGLRLIYFSYDVKMKEKGDIPEGYSVSREKKERFSLILESASTNQTSMYLCASSSPRDSPFLSGNTIYFGEGSWLTVV.

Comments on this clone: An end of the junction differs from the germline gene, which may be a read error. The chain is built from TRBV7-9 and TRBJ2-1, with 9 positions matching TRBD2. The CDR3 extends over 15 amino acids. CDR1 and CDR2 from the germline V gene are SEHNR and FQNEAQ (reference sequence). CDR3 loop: CSSSFGRGRGREQFF. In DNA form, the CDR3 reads TGTTCCAGCAGCTTCGGACGCGGGAGGGGACGAGAGCAGTTCTTC.

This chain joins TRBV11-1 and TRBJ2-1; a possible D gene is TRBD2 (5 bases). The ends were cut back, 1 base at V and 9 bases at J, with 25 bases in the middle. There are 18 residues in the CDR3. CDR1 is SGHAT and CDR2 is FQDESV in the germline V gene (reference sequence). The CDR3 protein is CASSLGTGGFRDFSEQFF. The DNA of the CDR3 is TGTGCCAGCAGCTTAGGGACCGGCGGGTTTCGTGATTTCTCTGAGCAGTTCTTC.

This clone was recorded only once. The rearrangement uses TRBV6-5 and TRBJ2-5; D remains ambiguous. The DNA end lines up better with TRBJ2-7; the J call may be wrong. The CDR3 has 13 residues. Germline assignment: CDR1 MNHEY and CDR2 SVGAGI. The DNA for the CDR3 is TGTGCCAGCAGTTACTCAGTCGCTTACGAGCAGTACTTC. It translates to CASSYSVAYEQYF.

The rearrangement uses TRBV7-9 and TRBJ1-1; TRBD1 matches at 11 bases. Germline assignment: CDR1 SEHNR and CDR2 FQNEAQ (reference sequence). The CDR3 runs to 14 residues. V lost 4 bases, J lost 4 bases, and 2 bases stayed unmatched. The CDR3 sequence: CASSWDRGITEAFF. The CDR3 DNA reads TGTGCCAGCAGCTGGGACAGGGGGATCACTGAAGCTTTCTTT.

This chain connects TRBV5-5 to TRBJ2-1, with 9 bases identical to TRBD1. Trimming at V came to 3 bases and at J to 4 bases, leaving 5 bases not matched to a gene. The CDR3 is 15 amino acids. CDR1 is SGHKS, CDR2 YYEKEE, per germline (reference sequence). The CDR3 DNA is TGTGCCAGCAGCTCCGGGACAGGGACTTACAATGAGCAGTTCTTC. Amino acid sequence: CASSSGTGTYNEQFF.

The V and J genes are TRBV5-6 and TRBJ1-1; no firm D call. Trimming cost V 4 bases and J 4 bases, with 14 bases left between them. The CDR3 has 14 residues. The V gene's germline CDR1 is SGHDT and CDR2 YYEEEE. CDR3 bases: TGTGCCAGCAGCCTAAGAGACTTCGCCACTGAAGCTTTCTTT. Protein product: CASSLRDFATEAFF.